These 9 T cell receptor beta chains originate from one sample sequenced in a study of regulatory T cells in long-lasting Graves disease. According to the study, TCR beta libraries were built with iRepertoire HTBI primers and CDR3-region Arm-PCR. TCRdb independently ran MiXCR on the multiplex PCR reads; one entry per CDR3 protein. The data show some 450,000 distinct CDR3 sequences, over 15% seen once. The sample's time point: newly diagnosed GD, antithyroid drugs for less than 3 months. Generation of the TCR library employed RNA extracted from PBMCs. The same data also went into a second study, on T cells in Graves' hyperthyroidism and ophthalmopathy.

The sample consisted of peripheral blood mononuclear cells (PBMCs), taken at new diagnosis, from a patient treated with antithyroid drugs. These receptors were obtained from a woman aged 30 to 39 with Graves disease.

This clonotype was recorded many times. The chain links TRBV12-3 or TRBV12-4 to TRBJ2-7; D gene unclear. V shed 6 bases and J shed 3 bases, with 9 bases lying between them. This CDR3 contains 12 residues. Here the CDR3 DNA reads TGTGCCAGCAGCTTAAACGGCTACGAGCAGTACTTC. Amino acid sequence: CASSLNGYEQYF.

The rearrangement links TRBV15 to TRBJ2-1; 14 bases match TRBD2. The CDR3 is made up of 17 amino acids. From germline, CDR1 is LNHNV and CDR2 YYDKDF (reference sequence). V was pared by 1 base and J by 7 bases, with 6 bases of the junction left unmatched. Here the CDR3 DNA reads TGTGCCACCAGCAGAGGAGGGACTAGCGGGAGTTTAAATGAGCAGTTCTTC. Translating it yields CATSRGGTSGSLNEQFF. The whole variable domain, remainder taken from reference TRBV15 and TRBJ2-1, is DAMVIQNPRYQVTQFGKPVTLSCSQTLNHNVMYWYQQKSSQAPKLLFHYYDKDFNNEADTPDNFQSRRPNTSFCFLDIRSPGLGDTAMYLCATSRGGTSGSLNEQFFGPGTRLTVL.

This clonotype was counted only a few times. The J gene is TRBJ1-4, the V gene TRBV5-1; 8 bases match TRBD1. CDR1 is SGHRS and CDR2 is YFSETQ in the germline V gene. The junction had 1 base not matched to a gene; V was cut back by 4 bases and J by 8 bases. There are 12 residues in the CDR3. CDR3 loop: CASSRDREKLFF. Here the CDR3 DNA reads TGCGCCAGCAGCCGGGACAGGGAAAAACTGTTTTTT.

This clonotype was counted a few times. DNA for the CDR3: TGTGCCATCAGTGTAGAAGAGGGAATCTATGGCTACACCTTC. Its protein product is CAISVEEGIYGYTF. J is TRBJ1-2 and V is TRBV10-3; D not certain. The germline CDR1 and CDR2 sequences are ENHRY and SYGVKD. V was clipped by 4 bases and J by 4 bases, with 13 bases between them. This CDR3 is 14 amino acids long.

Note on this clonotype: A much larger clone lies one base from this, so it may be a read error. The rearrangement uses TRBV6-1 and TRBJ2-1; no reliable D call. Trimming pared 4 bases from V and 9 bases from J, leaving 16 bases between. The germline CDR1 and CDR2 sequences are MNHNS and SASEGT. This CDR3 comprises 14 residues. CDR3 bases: TGTGCCAGCAGTGCTTCCCTCCGACACAGTGAGCAGTTCTTC. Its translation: CASSASLRHSEQFF.

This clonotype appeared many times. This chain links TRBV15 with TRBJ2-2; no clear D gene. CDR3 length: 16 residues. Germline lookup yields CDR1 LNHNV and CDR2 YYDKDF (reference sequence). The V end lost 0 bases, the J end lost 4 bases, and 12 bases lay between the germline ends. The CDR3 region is CATSREGSLITGELFF. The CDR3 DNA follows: TGTGCCACCAGCAGAGAAGGAAGCTTAATCACCGGGGAGCTGTTTTTT. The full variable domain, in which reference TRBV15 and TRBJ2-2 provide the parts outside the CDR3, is DAMVIQNPRYQVTQFGKPVTLSCSQTLNHNVMYWYQQKSSQAPKLLFHYYDKDFNNEADTPDNFQSRRPNTSFCFLDIRSPGLGDTAMYLCATSREGSLITGELFFGEGSRLTVL.

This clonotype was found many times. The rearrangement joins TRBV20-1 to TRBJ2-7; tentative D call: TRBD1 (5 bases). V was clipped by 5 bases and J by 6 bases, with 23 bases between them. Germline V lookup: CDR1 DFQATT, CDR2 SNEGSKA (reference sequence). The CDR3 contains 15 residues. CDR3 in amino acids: CSAPSPAREVAEQYF. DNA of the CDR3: TGCAGTGCTCCGTCCCCGGCCAGGGAAGTTGCCGAGCAGTACTTC.

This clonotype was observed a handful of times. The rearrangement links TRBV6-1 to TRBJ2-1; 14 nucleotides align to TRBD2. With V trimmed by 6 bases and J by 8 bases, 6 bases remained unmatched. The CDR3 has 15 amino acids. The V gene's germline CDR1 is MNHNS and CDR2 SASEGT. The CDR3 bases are TGTGCCAGCAGGCCCGGGACTAGCGGGAGCTATGAGCAGTTCTTC. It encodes CASRPGTSGSYEQFF.

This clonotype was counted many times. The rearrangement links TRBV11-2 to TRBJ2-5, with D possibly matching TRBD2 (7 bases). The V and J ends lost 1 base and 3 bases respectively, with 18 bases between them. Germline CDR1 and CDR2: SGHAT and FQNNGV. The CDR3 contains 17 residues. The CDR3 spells CASSLAGAGVGKETQYF. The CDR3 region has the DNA TGTGCCAGCAGCTTAGCGGGGGCGGGAGTAGGAAAAGAGACCCAGTACTTC.